The 22 T cell receptor beta chains in this list originate from one sample, sequenced in a study of identifying expanded T cells in peripheral blood. TCRdb's copy holds only in-frame clones and misses some; the assay was immunoSEQ multiplex PCR. The sample includes 110,000 or so clones, about 85% of them seen just once. The sample consisted of blood. The receptors stem from a person aged 18-70 years in good health.

V usage is TRBV5-1 and J usage is TRBJ2-2; 8 bases agree with TRBD2. Germline V gene sequence: CDR1 SGHRS, CDR2 YFSETQ. The CDR3 extends over 16 amino acids. V lost 4 bases to trimming and J lost 4 bases; unmatched junction nucleotides: 9. CDR3 region: CASSPTGGRPTGELFF. Written as DNA, the CDR3 is TGCGCCAGCAGCCCCACCGGCGGGAGGCCCACCGGGGAGCTGTTTTTT. Together with reference TRBV5-1 and TRBJ2-2, the CDR3 gives the full variable domain: KAGVTQTPRYLIKTRGQQVTLSCSPISGHRSVSWYQQTPGQGLQFLFEYFSETQRNKGNFPGRFSGRQFSNSRSEMNVSTLELGDSALYLCASSPTGGRPTGELFFGEGSRLTVL.

The chain couples TRBV6-1 to TRBJ1-2; the D gene is possibly TRBD1 (6 bases). The length of the CDR3 is 16 residues. The germline CDR1 and CDR2 sequences are MNHNS and SASEGT. V was pared by 0 bases and J by 3 bases, with 14 bases between. CDR3 sequence (DNA): TGTGCCAGCAGTGAAGCCCCCGACAGGTTTTACTATGGCTACACCTTC. Translation gives CASSEAPDRFYYGYTF.

This chain joins TRBV29-1 and TRBJ1-4, with a tentative D call TRBD1 (5 bases). The CDR3 spans 12 residues. Between the trimmed V and J ends, which lost 7 bases and 7 bases, there was a span of 13 bases. Germline assignment: CDR1 SQVTM and CDR2 ANQGSEA. The CDR3 coding sequence is TGCAGCGGGACCGGGGCGGGTGAAAAACTGTTTTTT. As protein: CSGTGAGEKLFF.

The J gene is TRBJ1-2, the V gene TRBV4-3; D possibly corresponds to TRBD1 (6 bases). The CDR3 consists of 16 residues. CDR1 LGHNA and CDR2 YSLEER come from the germline V gene. Trimming cost V 3 bases and J 2 bases, with 16 bases left between them. The CDR3 DNA sequence: TGCGCCAGCAGCCAGCACGGATTTACAGGGAACTATGGCTACACCTTC. Protein sequence: CASSQHGFTGNYGYTF.

On this clone itself: This CDR3 is also generated by other DNA sequences in the sample. J is TRBJ2-7 and V is TRBV6-1; no firm D call. Trimming shortened V by 4 bases and J by 4 bases, and 2 bases separated the two germline ends. Germline V gives CDR1 MNHNS, CDR2 SASEGT. The CDR3 runs 10 residues. Written as DNA, the CDR3 is TGTGCCAGCAGTGCTTACGAGCAGTACTTC. Translated, it gives CASSAYEQYF.

The rearrangement uses TRBV7-3 and TRBJ2-1, with 8 nucleotides matching TRBD2. The CDR3 contains 16 residues. CDR1 and CDR2 (germline): SGHTA, FQGTGA. V lost 5 bases and J lost 7; bases outside the gene matches: 13. The CDR3 protein is CASSPWGSGSGNEQFF. CDR3 nucleotides: TGTGCCAGCAGCCCTTGGGGAAGCGGGAGCGGAAATGAGCAGTTCTTC.

This clone was seen more than once but under ten times. The chain's CDR3 is CSAEAGPNYGYTF. The CDR3 DNA reads TGCAGCGCCGAAGCGGGGCCCAACTATGGCTACACCTTC. V is TRBV29-1 and J is TRBJ1-2, with D possibly matching TRBD1 (5 bases). From germline, CDR1 is SQVTM and CDR2 ANQGSEA. This CDR3 has 13 residues. The V and J ends lost 7 bases and 2 bases respectively, with 14 bases between them. The variable domain in full, completed from reference TRBV29-1 and TRBJ1-2, reads SAVISQKPSRDICQRGTSLTIQCQVDSQVTMMFWYRQQPGQSLTLIATANQGSEATYESGFVIDKFPISRPNLTFSTLTVSNMSPEDSSIYLCSAEAGPNYGYTFGSGTRLTVV.

The chain uses TRBV2 and TRBJ1-1, with TRBD1 identical over 12 bases. Germline loops: CDR1 SNHLY, CDR2 FYNNEI. This CDR3 spans 16 amino acids. The DNA of the CDR3 is TGTGCGATGCCCCCGGGACAGGGGGCTCTTAACACTGAAGCTTTCTTT. Protein sequence: CAMPPGQGALNTEAFF. Variable domain in full (rest from reference TRBV2 and TRBJ1-1): EPEVTQTPSHQVTQMGQEVILRCVPISNHLYFYWYRQILGQKVEFLVSFYNNEISEKSEIFDDQFSVERPDGSNFTLKIRSTKLEDSAMYFCAMPPGQGALNTEAFFGQGTRLTVV.

J is TRBJ1-2 and V is TRBV11-2; no reliable D call. Germline values: CDR1 SGHAT, CDR2 FQNNGV. V lost 5 bases to trimming and J lost 5 bases, with 15 bases between them. The CDR3 totals 14 residues. The CDR3 loop reads CASSHPPAIYGYTF. The CDR3 DNA is TGTGCCAGCAGCCACCCTCCAGCTATTTATGGCTACACCTTC. The full variable domain, rest sourced from reference TRBV11-2 and TRBJ1-2, is EAGVAQSPRYKIIEKRQSVAFWCNPISGHATLYWYQQILGQGPKLLIQFQNNGVVDDSQLPKDRFSAERLKGVDSTLKIQPAKLEDSAVYLCASSHPPAIYGYTFGSGTRLTVV.

The CDR3 sequence is CASGEGWREDNEQFF. CDR3 coding DNA: TGCGCCAGCGGTGAGGGGTGGCGGGAAGACAATGAGCAGTTCTTC. The chain links TRBV4-1 to TRBJ2-1, with D tentatively TRBD2 (6 bases). Germline V gene lookup returns CDR1 MGHRA and CDR2 YSYEKL. This CDR3 is built from 15 residues. Trimming shortened V by 8 bases and J by 5 bases, and 19 bases separated the two germline ends.

V is TRBV5-1 and J is TRBJ1-6; 10 bases agree with TRBD1. The CDR3 is 15 residues long. Germline V lookup: CDR1 SGHRS, CDR2 YFSETQ. V lost 0 bases and J lost 10; bases outside the gene matches: 4. DNA of the CDR3: TGCGCCAGCAGCTTGGGGACAGGGGGTAGATCACCCCTCCACTTT. It translates to CASSLGTGGRSPLHF. Full variable domain (remainder filled in from reference TRBV5-1 and TRBJ1-6): KAGVTQTPRYLIKTRGQQVTLSCSPISGHRSVSWYQQTPGQGLQFLFEYFSETQRNKGNFPGRFSGRQFSNSRSEMNVSTLELGDSALYLCASSLGTGGRSPLHFGNGTRLTVT.

The genes are TRBV30 and TRBJ2-3; D ambiguous. The CDR3 has 13 residues. Trimming removed 1 base at V and 2 bases at J, with 7 bases between. The germline CDR1 and CDR2 sequences are GTSNPN and SVGIG (reference sequence). The CDR3 sequence is CAWSAGSTDTQYF. The DNA of the CDR3 is TGTGCCTGGAGTGCTGGGTCCACAGATACGCAGTATTTT. The full variable domain, its missing parts supplied by reference TRBV30 and TRBJ2-3, is SQTIHQWPATLVQPVGSPLSLECTVEGTSNPNLYWYRQAAGRGLQLLFYSVGIGQISSEVPQNLSASRPQDRQFILSSKKLLLSDSGFYLCAWSAGSTDTQYFGPGTRLTVL.

The chain recombines TRBV29-1 with TRBJ2-1, with 12 bases that match TRBD1. The CDR3 contains 17 residues. The V and J ends lost 6 bases and 7 bases, in that order; junction bases with no gene match: 16. Germline CDR1 SQVTM, CDR2 ANQGSEA. The CDR3 loop is CSVPSRSGQGALNEQFF. The CDR3 nucleotides read TGCAGCGTCCCCTCCCGTTCGGGACAGGGGGCGCTGAATGAGCAGTTCTTC.

The V call is TRBV5-6, the J call TRBJ2-7; 8 bases match TRBD1. The CDR3 runs 14 residues. The ends lost 4 bases at V and 2 bases at J; junction bases unmatched: 5. Per germline, CDR1 SGHDT and CDR2 YYEEEE. The CDR3 loop reads CASSVTGDTYEQYF. The CDR3, as DNA: TGTGCCAGCAGCGTGACAGGGGACACCTACGAGCAGTACTTC.

The rearrangement joins TRBV28 to TRBJ2-3; 11 nucleotides line up with TRBD2. The ends lost 7 bases at V and 4 bases at J; junction bases unmatched: 4. The CDR3 has 14 residues. CDR1 and CDR2 from the germline V gene are MDHEN and SYDVKM. The CDR3 DNA is TGTGCCAGCACTTCTAGCGGGAGGTCAGATACGCAGTATTTT. Its protein is CASTSSGRSDTQYF.

The chain recombines TRBV5-1 with TRBJ2-1; tentatively, D is TRBD1 or TRBD2 (5 bases each). The V and J ends lost 0 bases and 9 bases respectively, with 10 bases between them. There are 13 residues in the CDR3. The germline V gene has CDR1 SGHRS and CDR2 YFSETQ. The CDR3 DNA reads as TGCGCCAGCAGCTTGGAAAGGGGACGTGAGCAGTTCTTC. This sequence encodes CASSLERGREQFF.

CDR3 nucleotide sequence: TGTGCCAGCAGCTTGAGACTAGCGGGACGGGATACGCAGTATTTT. Translated: CASSLRLAGRDTQYF. The chain links TRBV5-6 to TRBJ2-3, with 11 positions matching TRBD2. Germline CDR1 is SGHDT and CDR2 is YYEEEE. The J segment lost 6 bases and the V segment lost 1 base, leaving 4 bases of the junction unmatched. The CDR3 is made up of 15 amino acids.

The CDR3 loop reads CSVSGQGSNYGYTF. The CDR3 DNA sequence: TGCAGCGTATCCGGACAGGGGAGTAACTATGGCTACACCTTC. The J gene is TRBJ1-2, the V gene TRBV29-1; TRBD1 agrees at 9 bases. The CDR3 covers 14 residues. The V gene's germline CDR1 is SQVTM and CDR2 ANQGSEA. J gave up 1 base and V 6 bases, and 6 bases lay outside the gene matches. Full variable domain (rest looked up from reference TRBV29-1 and TRBJ1-2): SAVISQKPSRDICQRGTSLTIQCQVDSQVTMMFWYRQQPGQSLTLIATANQGSEATYESGFVIDKFPISRPNLTFSTLTVSNMSPEDSSIYLCSVSGQGSNYGYTFGSGTRLTVV.

This clone has a single count. The chain uses TRBV11-2 and TRBJ2-7; tentative D call: TRBD2 (5 bases). V was shortened by 2 bases and J by 4 bases, with 6 bases between the two germline ends. The length of the CDR3 is 12 residues. Germline lookup yields CDR1 SGHAT and CDR2 FQNNGV. CDR3 amino acids: CASSLTSYEQYF. CDR3 in DNA: TGTGCCAGCAGCTTAACTAGTTACGAGCAGTACTTC.

The chain uses TRBV10-3 and TRBJ2-1, with D possibly matching TRBD2 (6 bases). The germline V gene encodes CDR1 ENHRY and CDR2 SYGVKD. The V end was cut by 3 bases, the J end by 3 bases, with 18 bases between. The CDR3 covers 17 residues. The CDR3 nucleotides are TGTGCCATCAGTGACCCCTCAGCGGGCCTCTTCTACAATGAGCAGTTCTTC. As protein: CAISDPSAGLFYNEQFF.

V usage is TRBV5-1 and J usage is TRBJ2-3; TRBD1 or TRBD2 may be the D gene (5 bases each). Germline V gene sequence: CDR1 SGHRS, CDR2 YFSETQ. V gave up 6 bases and J gave up 2 bases, with 13 bases separating them. CDR3 length: 14 residues. CDR3 nucleotide sequence: TGCGCCAGCAATCGGGACGGGAACACAGATACGCAGTATTTT. Translated, it gives CASNRDGNTDTQYF.

This chain links TRBV5-3 with TRBJ1-5; 11 nucleotides line up with TRBD1. TRBV5-3 is filed as an ORF, its function uncertain. The CDR3 length is 18 residues. The V gene end was trimmed by 1 base and the J gene end by 2 bases; junction bases not matched to a gene: 8. The CDR3 spells CARSLMDRGRKGNQPQHF. CDR3 coding DNA: TGTGCCAGAAGCTTGATGGACAGGGGGCGGAAGGGCAATCAGCCCCAGCATTTT.